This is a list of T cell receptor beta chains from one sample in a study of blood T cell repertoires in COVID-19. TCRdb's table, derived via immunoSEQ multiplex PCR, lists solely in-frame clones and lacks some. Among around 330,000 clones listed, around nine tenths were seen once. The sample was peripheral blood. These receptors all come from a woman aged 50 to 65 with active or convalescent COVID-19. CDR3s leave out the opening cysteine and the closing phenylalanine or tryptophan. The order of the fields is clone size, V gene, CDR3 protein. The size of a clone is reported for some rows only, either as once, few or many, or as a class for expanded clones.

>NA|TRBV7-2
ASSLTRTNEKLF
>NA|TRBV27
ASSPSFGDFNTDTQY
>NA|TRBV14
ASSPGQGTRTPSGTEAF
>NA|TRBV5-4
ASSLAGLDEQY
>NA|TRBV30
AWSKGSGQGYEQY
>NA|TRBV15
ATSRDQGRYGYT
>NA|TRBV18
ASSPVGGNQPQH
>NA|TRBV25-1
ATNSGVAF
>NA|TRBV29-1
SVRDSSNNQPQH
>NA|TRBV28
ASSRGQSYGYT
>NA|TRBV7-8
ASSLLETQY
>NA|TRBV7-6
ASSFGEKLF
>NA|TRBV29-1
SASGTGGGNTIY
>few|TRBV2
ASSAGVKPQH
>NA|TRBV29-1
SVEGTTKNIQY
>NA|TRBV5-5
ASSLGQGNYGYT
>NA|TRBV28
ASSLFQYGYT
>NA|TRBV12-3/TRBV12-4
ASSWTGEHEQY
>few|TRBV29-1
SVEFPGQGAWEQY
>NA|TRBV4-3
ASSQFSGWDTGELF
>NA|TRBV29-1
SVVGTGFKNIQY
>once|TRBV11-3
ASSPTTTLTQY
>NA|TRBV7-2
ASSLALAGGPATDTQY
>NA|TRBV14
ASSRASSGERSPLH
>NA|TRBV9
ASRSSSGNTIY
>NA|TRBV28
ASSLALAQGFAF
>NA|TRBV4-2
ASRHTGSAQNEKLF
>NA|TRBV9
ASSVKGATSPLH
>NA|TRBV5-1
ASSSGGLMETQY
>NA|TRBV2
ASSGDWAAPSYGYT
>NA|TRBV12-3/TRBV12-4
ASKGTPTYGYT
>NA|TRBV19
ASSIGFARTGGTYNEQF
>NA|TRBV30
AWSLGGGLGTEAF
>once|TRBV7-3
ASSGLGTDTQY
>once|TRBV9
ASSAASGPYEQY
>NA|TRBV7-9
ASSPQGAGLVGYT
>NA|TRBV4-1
ASSQGLAVYEQY
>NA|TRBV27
ASSLSIGRGTEAF
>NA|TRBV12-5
ASGTGQGQAF
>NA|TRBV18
ASSPSLAGPSTDTQY